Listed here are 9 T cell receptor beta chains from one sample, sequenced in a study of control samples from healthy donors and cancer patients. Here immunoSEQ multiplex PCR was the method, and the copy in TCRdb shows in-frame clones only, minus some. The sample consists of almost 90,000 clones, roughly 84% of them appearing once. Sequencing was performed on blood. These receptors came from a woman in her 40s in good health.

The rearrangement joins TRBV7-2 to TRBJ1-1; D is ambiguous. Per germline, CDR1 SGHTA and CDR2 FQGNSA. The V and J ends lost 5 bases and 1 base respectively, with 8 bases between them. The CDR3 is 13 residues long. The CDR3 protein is CASSPSGNTEAFF. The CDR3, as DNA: TGTGCCAGCAGCCCGTCGGGGAACACTGAAGCTTTCTTT.

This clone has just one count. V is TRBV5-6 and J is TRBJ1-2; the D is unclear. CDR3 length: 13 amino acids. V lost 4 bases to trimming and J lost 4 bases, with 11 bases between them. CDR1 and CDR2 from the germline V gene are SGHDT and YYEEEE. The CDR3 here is CASSNGLIYGYTF. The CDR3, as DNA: TGTGCCAGCAGCAACGGACTGATCTATGGCTACACCTTC.

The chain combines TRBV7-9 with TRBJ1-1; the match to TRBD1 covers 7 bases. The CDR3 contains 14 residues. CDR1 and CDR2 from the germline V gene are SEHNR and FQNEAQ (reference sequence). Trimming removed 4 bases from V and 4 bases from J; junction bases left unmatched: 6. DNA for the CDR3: TGTGCCAGCAGCTCCTATTCAGGGGGCACTGAAGCTTTCTTT. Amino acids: CASSSYSGGTEAFF.

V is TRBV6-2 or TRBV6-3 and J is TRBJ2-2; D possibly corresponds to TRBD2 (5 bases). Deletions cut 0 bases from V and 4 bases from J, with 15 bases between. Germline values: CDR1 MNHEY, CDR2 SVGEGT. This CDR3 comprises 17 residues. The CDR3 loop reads CASSYSVFRGITGELFF. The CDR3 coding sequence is TGTGCCAGCAGTTACTCAGTCTTTCGAGGGATCACCGGGGAGCTGTTTTTT.

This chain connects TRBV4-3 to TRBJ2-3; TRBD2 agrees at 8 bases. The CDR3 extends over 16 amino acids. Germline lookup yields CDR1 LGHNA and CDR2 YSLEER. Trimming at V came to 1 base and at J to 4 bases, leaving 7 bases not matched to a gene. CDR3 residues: CASSQVGRGGPDTQYF. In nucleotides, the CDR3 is TGCGCCAGCAGCCAAGTCGGACGGGGGGGCCCAGATACGCAGTATTTT.

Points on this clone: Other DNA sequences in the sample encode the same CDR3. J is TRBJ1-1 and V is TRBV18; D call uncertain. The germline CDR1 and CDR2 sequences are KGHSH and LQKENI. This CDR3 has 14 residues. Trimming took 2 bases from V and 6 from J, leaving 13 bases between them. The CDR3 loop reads CASSPEPSGAEAFF. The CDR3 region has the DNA TGTGCCAGCTCACCAGAGCCCTCCGGAGCTGAAGCTTTCTTT.

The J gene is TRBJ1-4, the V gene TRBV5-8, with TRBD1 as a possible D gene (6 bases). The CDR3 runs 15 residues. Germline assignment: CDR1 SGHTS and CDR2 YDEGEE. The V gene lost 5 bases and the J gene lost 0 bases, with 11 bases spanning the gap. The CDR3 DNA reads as TGTGCCAGCAGGAGGGGGGGATCAACTAATGAAAAACTGTTTTTT. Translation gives CASRRGGSTNEKLFF.

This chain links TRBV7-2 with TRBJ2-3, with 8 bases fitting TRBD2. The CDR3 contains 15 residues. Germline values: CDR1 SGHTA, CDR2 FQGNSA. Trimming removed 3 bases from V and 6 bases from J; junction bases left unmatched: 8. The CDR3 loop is CASSFLSGILDTQYF. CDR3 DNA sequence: TGTGCCAGCAGCTTCCTTAGCGGGATCCTCGATACGCAGTATTTT. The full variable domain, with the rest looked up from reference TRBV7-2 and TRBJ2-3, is GAGVSQSPSNKVTEKGKDVELRCDPISGHTALYWYRQSLGQGLEFLIYFQGNSAPDKSGLPSDRFSAERTGGSVSTLTIQRTQQEDSAVYLCASSFLSGILDTQYFGPGTRLTVL.

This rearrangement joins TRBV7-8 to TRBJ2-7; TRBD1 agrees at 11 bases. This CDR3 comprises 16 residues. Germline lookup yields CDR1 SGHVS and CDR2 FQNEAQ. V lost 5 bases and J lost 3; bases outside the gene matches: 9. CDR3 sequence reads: CASSAPDRGLNYEQYF. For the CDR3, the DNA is TGTGCCAGCAGCGCCCCGGACAGGGGGCTCAACTACGAGCAGTACTTC. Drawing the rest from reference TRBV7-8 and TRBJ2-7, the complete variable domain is GAGVSQSPRYKVAKRGQDVALRCDPISGHVSLFWYQQALGQGPEFLTYFQNEAQLDKSGLPSDRFFAERPEGSVSTLKIQRTQQEDSAVYLCASSAPDRGLNYEQYFGPGTRLTVT.